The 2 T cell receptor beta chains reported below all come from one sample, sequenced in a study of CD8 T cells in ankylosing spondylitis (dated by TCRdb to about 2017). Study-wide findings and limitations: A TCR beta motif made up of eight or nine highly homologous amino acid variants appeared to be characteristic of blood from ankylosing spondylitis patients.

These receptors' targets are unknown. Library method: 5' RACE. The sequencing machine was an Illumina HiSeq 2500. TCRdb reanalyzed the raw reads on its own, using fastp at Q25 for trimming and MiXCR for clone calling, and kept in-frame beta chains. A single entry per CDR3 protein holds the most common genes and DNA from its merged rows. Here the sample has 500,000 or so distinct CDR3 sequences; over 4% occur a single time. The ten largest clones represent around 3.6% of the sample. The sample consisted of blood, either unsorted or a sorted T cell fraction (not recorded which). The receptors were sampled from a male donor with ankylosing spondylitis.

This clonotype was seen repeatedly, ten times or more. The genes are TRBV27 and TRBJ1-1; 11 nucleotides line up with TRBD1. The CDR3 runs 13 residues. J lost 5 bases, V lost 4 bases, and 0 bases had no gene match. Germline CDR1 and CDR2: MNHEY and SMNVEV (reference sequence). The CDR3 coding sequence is TGTGCCAGCAGTTGGGACAGGGGGACTGAAGCTTTCTTT. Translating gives CASSWDRGTEAFF.

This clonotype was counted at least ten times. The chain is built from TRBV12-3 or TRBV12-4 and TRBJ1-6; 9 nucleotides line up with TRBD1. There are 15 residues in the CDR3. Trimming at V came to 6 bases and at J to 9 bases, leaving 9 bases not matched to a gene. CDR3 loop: CASRNTGGVSSPLHF. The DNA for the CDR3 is TGTGCCAGCAGAAATACAGGGGGCGTTAGTTCACCCCTCCACTTT.